This T cell receptor beta chain stems from a study of blood T cell repertoires in COVID-19. Study information: PBMCs, B-cell-depleted T cells, or T cells were the source of the cDNA or gDNA that made up the material.

Cohort allocation depended upon clinical history that participants reported. Study processing details: It was from reference gene primer amplification that nucleated cell counts were estimated. Assay used: immunoSEQ multiplex PCR; TCRdb lists only in-frame clones, some missing. The DNA was the basis for D and trimming; V, J and clone size are from that table. The sample lists more than 250,000 clones; nearly 90% were seen once. The CDR3 contains 13 residues. Germline values: CDR1 WNHNN, CDR2 SYGVQD (reference sequence). The V end lost 0 bases, the J end lost 11 bases, and 13 bases lay between the germline ends.

The sequence was collected from a woman between 18 and 29 years old with acute COVID-19. V usage is TRBV10-1 and J usage is TRBJ1-2; a weak D match, TRBD1 (5 bases). Sequences were obtained from PBMCs or T cells enriched from blood (not recorded which). CDR3 region: CASSESRRGSYTF. The CDR3 bases are TGCGCCAGCAGTGAGTCGAGGAGGGGATCTTACACCTTC.